These T cell receptor beta chains were read from a single sample in a study of T cells in tuberculosis. Assay: immunoSEQ multiplex PCR; the TCRdb copy retains only in-frame clones and omits some. Of about 59,000 clones listed, around 81% are singletons. The sequencing sample was made of CD1b-GMM tetramer-negative cells sorted from PBMCs. These receptors originate from an adult woman with latent tuberculosis. Both conserved end residues are part of each CDR3. The D gene is left open where the match is weak. Not every row has a clone size; where given, it reads once, few, many or a size class.

>TRBJ2-7|TRBD1|-|TRBV7-6
TGTGCCAGCACCAAGACGGGACAGGGTTACGAGCAGTACTTC
CASTKTGQGYEQYF
>TRBJ2-1|-|once|TRBV7-2
TGTGCCAGCAGCTTAGACAGTGGCAGCAACAATGAGCAGTTCTTC
CASSLDSGSNNEQFF
>TRBJ1-6|-|-|TRBV28
TGTGCCAGCAGTCCCAATCAGGGAGGGAGTTCTTCACCCCTCCACTTT
CASSPNQGGSSSPLHF
>TRBJ2-7|-|-|TRBV4-2
TGTGCCAGCAGCCAAGGGAACGGGGAGCAGTACTTC
CASSQGNGEQYF
>TRBJ2-1|TRBD1|-|TRBV27
TGTGCCAGCAGTTTGGACAGGGGCGCCTACAATGAGCAGTTCTTC
CASSLDRGAYNEQFF
>TRBJ1-2|-|once|TRBV11-3
TGTGCCAGCAGCAATAGCAGGGCTAGTGGCTACACCTTC
CASSNSRASGYTF
>TRBJ2-5|TRBD1|-|TRBV2
TGTGCCAGCAGGGAAAGGGGGCAGTGGGAGACCCAGTACTTC
CASRERGQWETQYF
>TRBJ2-5|-|-|TRBV29-1
TGCAGCGTTGTACCCGGGGAAGAGACCCAGTACTTC
CSVVPGEETQYF
>TRBJ2-2|TRBD1|once|TRBV19
TGTGCCAGTAGTGTCCTGACAGGGTTTTTTATCGGGGAGCTGTTTTTT
CASSVLTGFFIGELFF
>TRBJ2-4|-|once|TRBV18
TGTGCCAGCTCACCACCTATTGGGACTGGGAGGTTCACGGCCAAAAACATTCAGTACTTC
CASSPPIGTGRFTAKNIQYF
>TRBJ1-1|TRBD1|-|TRBV7-2
TGTGCCAGCAGCACCCGGGACAGGGGAACTGAAGCTTTCTTT
CASSTRDRGTEAFF
>TRBJ2-7|-|-|TRBV5-6
TGTGCCAGCAGCTTGGGGACAGCTCCCTACGAGCAGTACTTC
CASSLGTAPYEQYF
>TRBJ2-7|-|few|TRBV7-9
TGTGCCAGCAGCTTTGGTGGGCCGGAGCAGTACTTC
CASSFGGPEQYF
>TRBJ2-1|TRBD1|-|TRBV7-9
TGTGCCAGCAGCCCTCAGGACAGGGGGCCATACAATGAGCAGTTCTTC
CASSPQDRGPYNEQFF
>TRBJ2-2|TRBD2|-|TRBV7-9
TGTGCCAGCAGTCTACTAGCGGGATTTCGTACCGGGGAGCTGTTTTTT
CASSLLAGFRTGELFF
>TRBJ1-3|-|-|TRBV6-5
TGTGCCAGCAGTACCACAGGGAGCTCTGGAAACACCATATATTTT
CASSTTGSSGNTIYF
>TRBJ1-1|-|-|TRBV29-1
TGCAGCGTTGATCCGGGGGGGAACACTGAAGCTTTCTTT
CSVDPGGNTEAFF
>TRBJ1-4|-|-|TRBV9
TGTGCCAGCAGCCTCTGGGGGGGGAGGGATGAAAAACTGTTTTTT
CASSLWGGRDEKLFF
>TRBJ1-2|TRBD1|-|TRBV5-1
TGCGCCAGCAGCTTGGGACAGGGAGGCTATGGCTACACCTTC
CASSLGQGGYGYTF
>TRBJ2-3|-|-|TRBV5-4
TGTGCCAGCAGCTTAAGGGTGTCGGGACTTGCCACAGATACGCAGTATTTT
CASSLRVSGLATDTQYF
>TRBJ1-2|-|-|TRBV9
TGTGCCAGCAGCCCCGGGGGGGCTATTTATGGCTACACCTTC
CASSPGGAIYGYTF
>TRBJ2-7|-|-|TRBV25-1
TGTGCCAGCAGATCGTATAGCGTGCCCTACGAGCAGTACTTC
CASRSYSVPYEQYF
>TRBJ2-7|-|-|TRBV5-6
TGTGCCAGCAGCAGGTTGGATCAAGCGGCCTACGAGCAGTACTTC
CASSRLDQAAYEQYF
>TRBJ2-1|TRBD1|-|TRBV5-1
TGCGCCAGCAGCGCACAGTACAGGGGCGAGGAGCAGTTCTTC
CASSAQYRGEEQFF
>TRBJ2-1|TRBD1|-|TRBV18
TGTGCCAGCTCACCAGACTCCAGCGCAGGGGGTAATGAGCAGTTCTTC
CASSPDSSAGGNEQFF
>TRBJ2-7|TRBD1|-|TRBV7-7
TGTGCCAGCAGCCTTGGGACAGGGCATACCTACGAGCAGTACTTC
CASSLGTGHTYEQYF
>TRBJ2-1|TRBD2|few|TRBV7-6
TGTGCCAGCAGCTTAGGTAGCGGGAGGGCCGAAGAGCAGTTCTTC
CASSLGSGRAEEQFF
>TRBJ2-7|TRBD2|-|TRBV7-2
TGTGCCAGCAGCTTAGGCTCGGGGACTAAACGAGAGCAGTACTTC
CASSLGSGTKREQYF
>TRBJ2-5|TRBD2|-|TRBV7-2
TGTGCCAGCAGCTCCTGGACTAGCGGGGGGGCCACGCAGACCCAGTACTTC
CASSSWTSGGATQTQYF
>TRBJ2-7|-|-|TRBV29-1
TGCAGCGTTGAGGAGGGGTGGGCGGGGCAATACGAGCAGTACTTC
CSVEEGWAGQYEQYF
>TRBJ2-1|TRBD2|-|TRBV7-3
TGTGCCAGCAGCTTAAGGGGGACTAGCGGGACCAAGGGCAATGAGCAGTTCTTC
CASSLRGTSGTKGNEQFF
>TRBJ1-4|-|-|TRBV20-1
TGCAGTGCCCCTGTCGTCGAAAAACTGTTTTTT
CSAPVVEKLFF
>TRBJ2-1|TRBD2|-|TRBV28
TGTGCCAGCAGTTTTTGGGGCGGGAGAAGTGAGCAGTTCTTC
CASSFWGGRSEQFF
>TRBJ2-5|-|few|TRBV18
TGTGCCAGCTCACCACGACTCCAAGAGACCCAGTACTTC
CASSPRLQETQYF
>TRBJ2-1|TRBD2|-|TRBV6-1
TGTGCCATTCGATCCGGCGGGGGGAATGAGCAGTTCTTC
CAIRSGGGNEQFF
>TRBJ1-5|-|-|TRBV19
TGTGCCAGTAGCCCACGAAGGGGATCCCAGCCCCAGCATTTT
CASSPRRGSQPQHF
>TRBJ2-5|-|-|TRBV7-3
TGTGCCAGCAGCTCAACCGGGGAGACCCAGTACTTC
CASSSTGETQYF
>TRBJ2-7|TRBD1|few|TRBV5-1
TGCGCCAGCAGCTTGGGGAGAGGACAGGGGGATGTGGAGTACTTC
CASSLGRGQGDVEYF
>TRBJ2-2|TRBD1|-|TRBV19
TGTGCCAGTAGCATGGACAGGGTGGGCACCGGGGAGCTGTTTTTT
CASSMDRVGTGELFF
>TRBJ2-4|TRBD1|once|TRBV18
TGTGCCAGCTCACCACTGTTATTGAGGGGGCGAGAAAACATTCAGTACTTC
CASSPLLLRGRENIQYF
>TRBJ1-1|-|-|TRBV9
TGTGCCAGCAGCGGAGGGGGCACTGAAGCTTTCTTT
CASSGGGTEAFF
>TRBJ1-2|TRBD1|-|TRBV7-2
TGTGCCAGCAGCATACCAACAGGGGATCATGGCTACACCTTC
CASSIPTGDHGYTF
>TRBJ1-1|TRBD1|-|TRBV5-1
TGCGCCAGCAGCCTGGACAGGGGCACTGAAGCTTTCTTT
CASSLDRGTEAFF
>TRBJ2-2|-|-|TRBV15
TGTGCCACCAGCAGACTCACCGGGGAGCTGTTTTTT
CATSRLTGELFF
>TRBJ1-4|-|-|TRBV28
TGTGCCAGCAGCGACAGGTCCCGAAGAGAAAAACTGTTTTTT
CASSDRSRREKLFF